A single sample gave rise to the 20 T cell receptor beta chains below, sequenced in a study of blood T cell repertoires in COVID-19. The protocol was immunoSEQ multiplex PCR, while the TCRdb copy is restricted to in-frame clones and leaves out a portion. The data hold approximately 98,000 clones, with 70% to 85% observed a single time. Sequencing input: peripheral blood. All receptors derive from a woman in her thirties or forties with acute or convalescent COVID-19.

The gene calls are TRBV7-3 and TRBJ2-5, with TRBD2 identical over 8 bases. Germline V CDR1 and CDR2: SGHTA, FQGTGA. V was clipped by 3 bases and J by 2 bases; unmatched bases: 5. The length of the CDR3 is 15 residues. The CDR3, as DNA: TGTGCCAGCAGCTTTGGCGGGGGGCCGCAAGAGACCCAGTACTTC. Protein product: CASSFGGGPQETQYF.

The CDR3 DNA follows: TGTGCCAGCAACCAACTAGCGGGGGGGAGAAGCTACGAGCAGTACTTC. Amino acids: CASNQLAGGRSYEQYF. This chain uses TRBV28 with TRBJ2-7, with 13 bases fitting TRBD2. The CDR3 runs to 16 residues. With V trimmed by 7 bases and J by 3 bases, 9 bases remained unmatched. CDR1 and CDR2 from the germline V gene are MDHEN and SYDVKM.

This chain uses TRBV7-2 with TRBJ2-7, with 9 positions matching TRBD1. The CDR3 has 17 residues. Germline values: CDR1 SGHTA, CDR2 FQGNSA. The J segment lost 4 bases and the V segment lost 5 bases, leaving 15 bases of the junction unmatched. The CDR3 protein is CASSLAPTGTGKYEQYF. CDR3 DNA: TGTGCCAGCAGCCTGGCGCCGACCGGGACAGGGAAATACGAGCAGTACTTC.

CDR3 protein: CASSVGGSVSGELFF. The CDR3 coding sequence is TGTGCCAGCAGCGTGGGGGGTTCAGTTTCCGGGGAGCTGTTTTTT. V usage is TRBV9 and J usage is TRBJ2-2; tentative D call: TRBD2 (6 bases). The V and J ends lost 2 bases and 6 bases respectively, with 14 bases between them. This CDR3 has 15 residues. The germline V gene has CDR1 SGDLS and CDR2 YYNGEE.

The J gene is TRBJ1-5, the V gene TRBV3-1 (or the pseudogene TRBV3-2), with D uncertain. The germline gives CDR1 LGHDT, CDR2 YNNKEL (reference sequence). Trimming shortened V by 0 bases and J by 7 bases, and 7 bases separated the two germline ends. The CDR3 totals 13 residues. CDR3 bases: TGTGCCAGCAGCCAAGATAGCGTCCAGCCCCAGCATTTT. Translated, it gives CASSQDSVQPQHF.

This clone was seen a few times. The chain couples TRBV30 to TRBJ1-2; D ambiguous. The CDR3 length is 13 residues. V gave up 4 bases and J gave up 4 bases, with 13 bases separating them. Germline V CDR1 and CDR2: GTSNPN, SVGIG (reference sequence). CDR3 DNA sequence: TGTGCCTGGAAAGGCGGTTCGGGCTATGGCTACACCTTC. Translation: CAWKGGSGYGYTF. Drawing the rest from reference TRBV30 and TRBJ1-2, the complete variable domain is SQTIHQWPATLVQPVGSPLSLECTVEGTSNPNLYWYRQAAGRGLQLLFYSVGIGQISSEVPQNLSASRPQDRQFILSSKKLLLSDSGFYLCAWKGGSGYGYTFGSGTRLTVV.

V and J are TRBV7-2 and TRBJ2-5; 11 bases are a match to TRBD2. The V gene end was trimmed by 3 bases and the J gene end by 2 bases; junction bases not matched to a gene: 2. The CDR3 runs 15 residues. CDR1 SGHTA and CDR2 FQGNSA come from the germline V gene. The CDR3 sequence: CASSFTSGGQETQYF. CDR3 in DNA: TGTGCCAGCAGCTTTACTAGCGGGGGACAAGAGACCCAGTACTTC.

The chain has TRBV15 and TRBJ1-4; tentative D call: TRBD1 (6 bases). Trimming removed 1 base at V and 10 bases at J, with 13 bases between. Germline lookup yields CDR1 LNHNV and CDR2 YYDKDF (reference sequence). The CDR3 is 14 amino acids. The CDR3 sequence: CATSRAGVGAKLFF. In DNA form, the CDR3 reads TGTGCCACCAGCAGAGCAGGGGTCGGGGCAAAACTGTTTTTT. Full variable domain (missing parts from reference TRBV15 and TRBJ1-4): DAMVIQNPRYQVTQFGKPVTLSCSQTLNHNVMYWYQQKSSQAPKLLFHYYDKDFNNEADTPDNFQSRRPNTSFCFLDIRSPGLGDTAMYLCATSRAGVGAKLFFGSGTQLSVL.

V is TRBV19 and J is TRBJ2-3, with TRBD2 matching 8 bases. This CDR3 has 13 residues. V was clipped by 7 bases and J by 4 bases; unmatched bases: 4. CDR1 is LNHDA and CDR2 is SQIVND in the germline V gene (reference sequence). CDR3 bases: TGTGCCAGTAACACGGGGGGGGCAGATACGCAGTATTTT. This sequence encodes CASNTGGADTQYF. The variable domain in full, completed from reference TRBV19 and TRBJ2-3, reads DGGITQSPKYLFRKEGQNVTLSCEQNLNHDAMYWYRQDPGQGLRLIYYSQIVNDFQKGDIAEGYSVSREKKESFPLTVTSAQKNPTAFYLCASNTGGADTQYFGPGTRLTVL.

The chain links TRBV6-4 to TRBJ1-1, with TRBD1 matching over 7 bases. Germline lookup yields CDR1 MRHNA and CDR2 SNTAGT. Trimming took 5 bases from V and 1 from J; bases not matched to a gene: 1. CDR3 length: 13 amino acids. CDR3 residues: CASSRTGNTEAFF. The CDR3 nucleotides are TGTGCCAGCAGTCGGACAGGGAACACTGAAGCTTTCTTT.

CDR3 coding DNA: TGCGCCAGCAGCCACCAGGCCAGGGTAGATGGCTACACCTTC. Translation gives CASSHQARVDGYTF. The V gene is TRBV4-1, the J gene TRBJ1-2, with TRBD1 as a possible D gene (5 bases). This CDR3 contains 14 residues. From germline, CDR1 is MGHRA and CDR2 YSYEKL. V was pared by 3 bases and J by 6 bases, with 14 bases between.

This rearrangement joins TRBV3-1 (or the pseudogene TRBV3-2) to TRBJ2-7; 11 bases map to TRBD2. The trim removed 0 bases at V and 0 bases at J, leaving 4 bases unmatched. Germline CDR1 LGHDT, CDR2 YNNKEL (reference sequence). The CDR3 sequence is 17 residues long. This chain's CDR3 is CASSQDVTSGGSYEQYF. Written as DNA, the CDR3 is TGTGCCAGCAGCCAAGATGTCACTAGCGGGGGCTCCTACGAGCAGTACTTC.

This clone was counted a single time. Other DNA sequences of this sample code for an identical CDR3. V is TRBV12-3 or TRBV12-4 and J is TRBJ2-1; the D is unclear. V was pared by 1 base and J by 4 bases, with 5 bases between. The CDR3 consists of 13 residues. This chain's CDR3 is CASSLGAYNEQFF. Here the CDR3 DNA reads TGTGCCAGCAGTTTAGGGGCGTACAATGAGCAGTTCTTC.

The J gene is TRBJ1-1, the V gene TRBV28; D perhaps matches TRBD1 (5 bases). V was trimmed by 4 bases and J by 6 bases, leaving 18 bases between them. This CDR3 has 15 residues. Germline CDR1 is MDHEN and CDR2 is SYDVKM. In nucleotides, the CDR3 is TGTGCCAGCAGTTCCCAGACACAGGAACTGCCTGAAGCTTTCTTT. Protein sequence: CASSSQTQELPEAFF.

V gene TRBV18 combines with J gene TRBJ2-7, with D perhaps matching TRBD2 (6 bases). The V end was cut by 0 bases, the J end by 3 bases, with 12 bases between. Germline loops: CDR1 KGHSH, CDR2 LQKENI. The CDR3 is 15 amino acids. The CDR3 DNA sequence: TGTGCCAGCTCACCACCGGGCGGGACGGTCTACGAGCAGTACTTC. Translating it yields CASSPPGGTVYEQYF.

The chain recombines TRBV19 with TRBJ2-7; D uncertain. The CDR3 runs 14 residues. The ends were cut back, 1 base at V and 4 bases at J, with 11 bases in the middle. The germline gives CDR1 LNHDA, CDR2 SQIVND (reference sequence). CDR3 DNA: TGTGCCAGTAGTATAGCCGCGACGACATACGAGCAGTACTTC. Protein: CASSIAATTYEQYF. Full variable domain (missing parts from reference TRBV19 and TRBJ2-7): DGGITQSPKYLFRKEGQNVTLSCEQNLNHDAMYWYRQDPGQGLRLIYYSQIVNDFQKGDIAEGYSVSREKKESFPLTVTSAQKNPTAFYLCASSIAATTYEQYFGPGTRLTVT.

The CDR3 protein is CASSSRDSSPLHF. For the CDR3, the DNA is TGTGCCAGCAGCTCCCGGGACAGTTCACCCCTCCACTTT. V gene TRBV5-4 combines with J gene TRBJ1-6; 7 nucleotides align to TRBD1. The CDR3 covers 13 residues. The V and J ends lost 3 bases and 9 bases, in that order; junction bases with no gene match: 3. Germline lookup yields CDR1 SGHNT and CDR2 YYREEE (reference sequence).

The V gene is TRBV4-2, the J gene TRBJ1-1; TRBD1 agrees at 10 bases. Trimming removed 5 bases from V and 11 bases from J; junction bases left unmatched: 11. The CDR3 contains 14 residues. Germline-derived CDR1 and CDR2 are LGHNA and YNFKEQ. The CDR3 DNA follows: TGTGCCAGCAGCACCCGACAGGGGGCGAACTCGGCTTTCTTT. It specifies CASSTRQGANSAFF.

The chain recombines TRBV2 with TRBJ1-6, with TRBD1 identical over 9 bases. The germline V gene encodes CDR1 SNHLY and CDR2 FYNNEI. The CDR3 covers 15 residues. Trimming removed 3 bases from V and 9 bases from J; junction bases left unmatched: 6. The CDR3 DNA is TGTGCCAGCAGTGAGAGGGGACAGGGAGGTTCACCCCTCCACTTT. This encodes CASSERGQGGSPLHF.

CDR3 DNA: TGTGCCAGCAGCTTAGCGGTTCGAGCGGGTACTTACAATGAGCAGTTCTTC. It yields the protein CASSLAVRAGTYNEQFF. The V gene is TRBV7-6, the J gene TRBJ2-1; a possible D gene is TRBD2 (6 bases). The length of the CDR3 is 17 residues. The germline gives CDR1 SGHVS, CDR2 FNYEAQ. The germline V and J ends were trimmed by 0 bases and 4 bases, with 16 bases remaining between them.